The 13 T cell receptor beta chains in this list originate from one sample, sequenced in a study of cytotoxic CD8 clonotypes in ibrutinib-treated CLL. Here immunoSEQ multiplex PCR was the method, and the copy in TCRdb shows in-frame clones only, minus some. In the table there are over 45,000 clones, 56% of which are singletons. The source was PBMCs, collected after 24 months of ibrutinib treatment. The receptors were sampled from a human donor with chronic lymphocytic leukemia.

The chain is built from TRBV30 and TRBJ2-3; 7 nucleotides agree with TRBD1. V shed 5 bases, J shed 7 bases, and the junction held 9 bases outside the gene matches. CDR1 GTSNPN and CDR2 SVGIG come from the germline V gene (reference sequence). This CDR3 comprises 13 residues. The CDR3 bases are TGTGCCTGGGCGCCGAGGGGGCCATATACGCAGTATTTT. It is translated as CAWAPRGPYTQYF. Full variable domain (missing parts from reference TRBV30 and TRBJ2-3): SQTIHQWPATLVQPVGSPLSLECTVEGTSNPNLYWYRQAAGRGLQLLFYSVGIGQISSEVPQNLSASRPQDRQFILSSKKLLLSDSGFYLCAWAPRGPYTQYFGPGTRLTVL.

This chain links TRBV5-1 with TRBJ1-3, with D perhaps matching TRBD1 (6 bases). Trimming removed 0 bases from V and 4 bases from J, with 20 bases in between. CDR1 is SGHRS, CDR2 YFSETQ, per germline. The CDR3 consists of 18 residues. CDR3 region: CASSLAGAPTGPGNTIYF. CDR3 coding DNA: TGCGCCAGCAGCTTGGCTGGGGCCCCCACAGGGCCAGGAAACACCATATATTTT. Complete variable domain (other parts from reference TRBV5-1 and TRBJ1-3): KAGVTQTPRYLIKTRGQQVTLSCSPISGHRSVSWYQQTPGQGLQFLFEYFSETQRNKGNFPGRFSGRQFSNSRSEMNVSTLELGDSALYLCASSLAGAPTGPGNTIYFGEGSWLTVV.

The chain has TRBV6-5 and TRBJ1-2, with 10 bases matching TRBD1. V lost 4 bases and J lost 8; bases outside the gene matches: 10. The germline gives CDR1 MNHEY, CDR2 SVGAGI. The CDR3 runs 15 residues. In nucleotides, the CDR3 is TGTGCCAGCAGTTCCGACGGGACAGGGGATCGAGGCTACACCTTC. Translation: CASSSDGTGDRGYTF.

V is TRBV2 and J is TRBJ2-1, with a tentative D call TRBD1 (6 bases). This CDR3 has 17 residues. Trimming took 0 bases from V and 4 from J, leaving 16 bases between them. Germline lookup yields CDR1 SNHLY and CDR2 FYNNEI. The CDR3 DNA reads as TGTGCCAGCAGTGAAGCCTCACGGATGGACAGATACAATGAGCAGTTCTTC. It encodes CASSEASRMDRYNEQFF.

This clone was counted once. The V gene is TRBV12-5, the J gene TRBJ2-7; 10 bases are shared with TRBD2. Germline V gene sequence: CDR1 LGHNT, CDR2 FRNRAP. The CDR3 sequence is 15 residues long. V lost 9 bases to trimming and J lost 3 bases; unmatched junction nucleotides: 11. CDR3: CASLFLAGVNYEQYF. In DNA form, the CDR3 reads TGTGCTAGCCTATTCCTAGCGGGAGTTAACTACGAGCAGTACTTC.

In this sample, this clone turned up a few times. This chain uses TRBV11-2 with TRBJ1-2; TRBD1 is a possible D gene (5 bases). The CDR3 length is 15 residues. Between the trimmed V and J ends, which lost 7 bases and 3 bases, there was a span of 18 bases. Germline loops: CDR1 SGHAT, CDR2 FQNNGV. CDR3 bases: TGTGCCAGCACCCTATCGCAGGGTCGGGACTATGGCTACACCTTC. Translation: CASTLSQGRDYGYTF.

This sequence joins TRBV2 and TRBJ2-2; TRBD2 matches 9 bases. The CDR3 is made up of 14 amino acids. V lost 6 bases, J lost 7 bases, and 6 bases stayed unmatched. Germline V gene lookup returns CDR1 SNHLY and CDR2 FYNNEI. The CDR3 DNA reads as TGTGCCAGCAGGGCTAGCGGGACTAGCGGGGAGCTGTTTTTT. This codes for CASRASGTSGELFF.

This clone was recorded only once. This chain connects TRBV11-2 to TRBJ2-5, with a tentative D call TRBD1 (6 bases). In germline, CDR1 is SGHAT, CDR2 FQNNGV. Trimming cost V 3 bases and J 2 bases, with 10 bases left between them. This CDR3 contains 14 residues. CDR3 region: CASSFTQGQETQYF. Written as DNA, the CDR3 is TGTGCCAGCAGCTTCACCCAGGGGCAAGAGACCCAGTACTTC.

The CDR3 DNA sequence: TGTGCCAGCAGCGGACTTTCCTACGAGCAGTACTTC. Translating it yields CASSGLSYEQYF. The chain has TRBV9 and TRBJ2-7, with D uncertain. This CDR3 is 12 amino acids long. Trimming left V 3 bases short and J 1 base short, with 5 bases between. CDR1 is SGDLS and CDR2 is YYNGEE in the germline V gene.

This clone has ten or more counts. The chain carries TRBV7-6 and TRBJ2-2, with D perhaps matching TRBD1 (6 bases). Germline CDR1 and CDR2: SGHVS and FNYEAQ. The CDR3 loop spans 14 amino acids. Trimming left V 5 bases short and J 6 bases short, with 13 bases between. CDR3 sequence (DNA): TGTGCCAGCAGCCCCCGACAGGTCCCCGGGGAGCTGTTTTTT. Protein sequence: CASSPRQVPGELFF.

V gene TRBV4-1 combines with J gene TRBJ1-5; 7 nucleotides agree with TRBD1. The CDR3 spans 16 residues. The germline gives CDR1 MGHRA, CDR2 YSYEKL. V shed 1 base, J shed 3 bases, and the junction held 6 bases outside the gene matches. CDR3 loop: CASSQVTGQHNQPQHF. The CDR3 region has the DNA TGCGCCAGCAGCCAAGTTACGGGACAGCACAATCAGCCCCAGCATTTT.

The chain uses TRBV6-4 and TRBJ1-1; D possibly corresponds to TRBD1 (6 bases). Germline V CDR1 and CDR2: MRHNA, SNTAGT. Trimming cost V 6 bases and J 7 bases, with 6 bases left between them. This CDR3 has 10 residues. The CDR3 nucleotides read TGTGCCAGCAGGGACAGTGAAGCTTTCTTT. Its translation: CASRDSEAFF.

The CDR3: CASSTGGRPNNEQFF. CDR3 DNA sequence: TGTGCCAGCAGTACGGGTGGGCGGCCTAACAATGAGCAGTTCTTC. The chain combines TRBV6-5 with TRBJ2-1; no clear D gene. V gave up 5 bases and J gave up 5 bases, with 16 bases separating them. From germline, CDR1 is MNHEY and CDR2 SVGAGI. The CDR3 covers 15 residues.